The 29 T cell receptor beta chains in this list originate from one sample, sequenced in a study of blood T cell repertoires in COVID-19. Generated by immunoSEQ multiplex PCR, the TCRdb table keeps only in-frame clones and is missing some. The sample holds roughly 250,000 clones, just under 85% seen once. The sequencing input was peripheral blood. These receptors all come from a man aged 50 to 60 with acute or convalescent COVID-19.

The chain employs TRBV6-1 and TRBJ1-2; D gene ambiguous. The V end was cut by 3 bases, the J end by 5 bases, with 16 bases between. The CDR3 runs to 15 residues. Looked up from germline, CDR1 is MNHNS and CDR2 is SASEGT. The CDR3: CASSEGLPRDYGYTF. The CDR3 nucleotides read TGTGCCAGCAGTGAGGGCCTTCCGAGGGATTATGGCTACACCTTC.

The chain recombines TRBV5-6 with TRBJ1-6, with 9 bases aligning to TRBD1. The germline CDR1 and CDR2 sequences are SGHDT and YYEEEE. The CDR3 extends over 14 amino acids. V dropped 2 bases and J dropped 9; count of bases not matched to a gene: 3. DNA for the CDR3: TGTGCCAGCAGCTTACGACAGGGGGGTTCACCCCTCCACTTT. It specifies CASSLRQGGSPLHF.

V is TRBV27 and J is TRBJ2-2; D possibly corresponds to TRBD1 (6 bases). In germline, CDR1 is MNHEY, CDR2 SMNVEV (reference sequence). The CDR3 is 15 amino acids. The V end lost 3 bases, the J end lost 1 base, and 9 bases lay between the germline ends. The CDR3: CASSLGALNTGELFF. The DNA of the CDR3 is TGTGCCAGCAGTTTGGGGGCGTTGAACACCGGGGAGCTGTTTTTT.

The J gene is TRBJ2-7, the V gene TRBV11-3, with D possibly TRBD2 on 6 matching bases. The CDR3 is 16 residues long. Germline CDR1 and CDR2: SGHNT and YENEEA. V lost 1 base, J lost 5 bases, and 18 bases lay in between. The CDR3 spells CASSLGDWLGRNEQYF. CDR3 sequence (DNA): TGTGCCAGCAGCTTAGGGGACTGGCTGGGAAGGAACGAGCAGTACTTC.

The chain uses TRBV3-1 (or the pseudogene TRBV3-2) and TRBJ2-7; no reliable D call. Germline lookup yields CDR1 LGHDT and CDR2 YNNKEL (reference sequence). The CDR3 totals 12 residues. V was trimmed by 3 bases and J by 5 bases, leaving 8 bases between them. The CDR3 is CASSHSFHEQYF. CDR3 DNA sequence: TGTGCCAGCAGCCATAGTTTCCACGAGCAGTACTTC.

The chain is built from TRBV12-2 and TRBJ2-7; the table's D gene call, TRBD1, was not cross checked with the DNA. TRBV12-2 is classified as a pseudogene. The CDR3 has 13 residues. CDR3 sequence (DNA): TGTGCAAGTCGCTTATACAGCCCCTACGAGCAGTACTTC. As protein: CASRLYSPYEQYF.

This clone appeared a few times. V gene TRBV7-9 combines with J gene TRBJ2-1, with 9 bases matching TRBD1. Germline trimming cut 5 bases from V and 4 bases from J; bases unmatched to any gene: 6. Looked up from germline, CDR1 is SEHNR and CDR2 is FQNEAQ (reference sequence). The CDR3 is 15 residues long. DNA of the CDR3: TGTGCCAGCAGCGCGGGACAGGGAACTTACAATGAGCAGTTCTTC. It specifies CASSAGQGTYNEQFF.

The chain uses TRBV6-5 and TRBJ1-5, with TRBD1 matching over 7 bases. With V trimmed by 8 bases and J by 3 bases, 4 bases remained unmatched. Per germline, CDR1 MNHEY and CDR2 SVGAGI. The CDR3 contains 13 residues. CDR3 in amino acids: CASGDSINQPQHF. In DNA, the CDR3 is TGTGCCAGCGGGGACAGTATCAATCAGCCCCAGCATTTT.

The chain links TRBV29-1 to TRBJ2-7; D is possibly TRBD1 (5 bases). There are 13 residues in the CDR3. CDR1 and CDR2 from the germline V gene are SQVTM and ANQGSEA. V was cut by 2 bases and J by 3 bases, with 11 bases left in between. The CDR3 DNA follows: TGCAGCGTTGAAATGAGGCAGGGCTACGAGCAGTACTTC. This encodes CSVEMRQGYEQYF.

The chain combines TRBV12-3 or TRBV12-4 with TRBJ1-2, with TRBD1 as a possible D gene (6 bases). The germline V and J ends were trimmed by 6 bases and 3 bases, with 11 bases remaining between them. The CDR3 is made up of 13 amino acids. The CDR3 DNA sequence: TGTGCCAGCAGCTGGACAGACTACTATGGCTACACCTTC. Encoded protein: CASSWTDYYGYTF.

The V call is TRBV4-1, the J call TRBJ2-4, with D maybe TRBD1 (6 bases). CDR3 length: 16 amino acids. Germline CDR1 is MGHRA and CDR2 is YSYEKL. Trimming took off 0 bases at V and 10 bases at J, with 19 bases between the two ends. The CDR3 bases are TGCGCCAGCAGCCAAGAGACCCGGGCGCCAGGGGATATTCAGTACTTC. Translated: CASSQETRAPGDIQYF.

The chain recombines TRBV20-1 with TRBJ2-1; D is uncertain. V shed 0 bases and J shed 12 bases, with 9 bases lying between them. The CDR3 runs 11 residues. Germline V gene data show CDR1 as DFQATT and CDR2 as SNEGSKA (reference sequence). The CDR3 nucleotides read TGCAGTGCTAGAGATTCGGTGAGGCAGTTCTTC. This codes for CSARDSVRQFF.

J is TRBJ2-7 and V is TRBV6-5; 9 positions match TRBD1. This CDR3 comprises 16 residues. Trimming cost V 4 bases and J 0 bases; bases outside gene matches: 7. Germline CDR1 and CDR2: MNHEY and SVGAGI. The CDR3 reads CASSFGGQGTSYEQYF. The DNA for the CDR3 is TGTGCCAGCAGTTTTGGGGGACAGGGAACCTCCTACGAGCAGTACTTC.

The chain combines TRBV7-9 with TRBJ2-5; 13 bases line up with TRBD2. Germline CDR1 is SEHNR and CDR2 is FQNEAQ (reference sequence). Trimming took 4 bases from V and 5 from J; bases not matched to a gene: 7. This CDR3 has 16 amino acids. CDR3 protein: CASSSSGTSGTETQYF. In DNA form, the CDR3 reads TGTGCCAGCAGCTCGTCCGGGACTAGCGGGACGGAGACCCAGTACTTC.

The DNA of the CDR3 is TGTGCCAGTAGTGACGGGGGGGCTGGCACAGATACGCAGTATTTT. It specifies CASSDGGAGTDTQYF. This rearrangement joins TRBV19 to TRBJ2-3; TRBD2 agrees at 8 bases. V was clipped by 5 bases and J by 1 base; unmatched bases: 5. The CDR3 totals 15 residues. Germline loops: CDR1 LNHDA, CDR2 SQIVND (reference sequence). Using reference TRBV19 and TRBJ2-3 for the parts outside the CDR3, the full variable domain is DGGITQSPKYLFRKEGQNVTLSCEQNLNHDAMYWYRQDPGQGLRLIYYSQIVNDFQKGDIAEGYSVSREKKESFPLTVTSAQKNPTAFYLCASSDGGAGTDTQYFGPGTRLTVL.

There are a few counts of this clone. V gene TRBV6-1 combines with J gene TRBJ2-7; 8 positions match TRBD2. The CDR3 extends over 14 amino acids. From germline, CDR1 is MNHNS and CDR2 SASEGT. Trimming took 3 bases from V and 4 from J; bases not matched to a gene: 5. CDR3 DNA sequence: TGTGCCAGCAGTGATGGCGGGGGGCGGTACGAGCAGTACTTC. It yields the protein CASSDGGGRYEQYF.

This clone was seen just once. CDR3 in amino acids: CASSYSWTGDYGYTF. Written as DNA, the CDR3 is TGTGCCAGCAGTTACTCGTGGACAGGAGACTATGGCTACACCTTC. The chain couples TRBV6-5 to TRBJ1-2; 7 bases align to TRBD1. This CDR3 contains 15 residues. With 0 bases clipped from V and 3 bases from J, the junction kept 4 bases outside the gene matches. Germline V gives CDR1 MNHEY, CDR2 SVGAGI.

The gene calls are TRBV5-4 and TRBJ1-5; maybe TRBD1 (6 bases). Germline values: CDR1 SGHNT, CDR2 YYREEE (reference sequence). The CDR3 has 13 amino acids. Between the trimmed V and J ends, which lost 4 bases and 9 bases, there was a span of 14 bases. In DNA, the CDR3 is TGTGCCAGCAGCGAGGACAGTACACGGCCCCAGCATTTT. It specifies CASSEDSTRPQHF.

This chain uses TRBV5-8 with TRBJ1-5, with 8 bases that match TRBD1. V was pared by 4 bases and J by 0 bases, with 3 bases of the junction left unmatched. Germline-derived CDR1 and CDR2 are SGHTS and YDEGEE. This CDR3 region has 15 residues. The CDR3 region is CASSEGQVSNQPQHF. The CDR3 DNA is TGTGCCAGCAGCGAGGGACAGGTTAGCAATCAGCCCCAGCATTTT. The variable domain in full, completed from reference TRBV5-8 and TRBJ1-5, reads EAGVTQSPTHLIKTRGQQATLRCSPISGHTSVYWYQQALGLGLQFLLWYDEGEERNRGNFPPRFSGRQFPNYSSELNVNALELEDSALYLCASSEGQVSNQPQHFGDGTRLSIL.

This chain connects TRBV12-3 or TRBV12-4 to TRBJ2-7; D might be TRBD2 (6 bases). Trimming took off 6 bases at V and 5 bases at J, with 14 bases between the two ends. The length of the CDR3 is 13 residues. The CDR3 loop reads CASSPGGPNEQYF. The CDR3, as DNA: TGTGCCAGCAGCCCCGGGGGACCCAACGAGCAGTACTTC.

The chain joins TRBV6-2 or TRBV6-3 to TRBJ1-1, with TRBD1 identical over 9 bases. The junction had 12 bases not matched to a gene; V was cut back by 3 bases and J by 4 bases. The CDR3 sequence is 17 residues long. Germline V gene sequence: CDR1 MNHEY, CDR2 SVGEGT. CDR3 in amino acids: CASSYSPGTGSSTEAFF. The CDR3 nucleotides read TGTGCCAGCAGTTATTCCCCCGGGACAGGGTCTTCCACTGAAGCTTTCTTT.

In DNA form, the CDR3 reads TGTGCCTGGAGTGTACGTGGGACAGGGGATTCACCCCTCCACTTT. It translates to CAWSVRGTGDSPLHF. The V and J genes are TRBV30 and TRBJ1-6; TRBD1 matches at 10 bases. Germline loops: CDR1 GTSNPN, CDR2 SVGIG (reference sequence). The CDR3 extends over 15 amino acids. J was trimmed by 8 bases and V by 0 bases; bases with no gene match: 4.

The genes are TRBV27 and TRBJ2-1, with D unclear. With 6 bases removed from V and 4 bases from J, the gap between germline ends came to 4 bases. Germline CDR1 MNHEY, CDR2 SMNVEV (reference sequence). The CDR3 covers 11 residues. Written as DNA, the CDR3 is TGTGCCAGCAGCAGATACAATGAGCAGTTCTTC. It encodes CASSRYNEQFF.

CDR3 bases: TGTGCCAGCTCACGACAGGGAACGCATGGCTACACCTTC. Encoded protein: CASSRQGTHGYTF. The chain combines TRBV18 with TRBJ1-2; TRBD1 matches at 7 bases. Trimming cost V 4 bases and J 6 bases; bases outside gene matches: 5. The CDR3 sequence is 13 residues long. CDR1 is KGHSH and CDR2 is LQKENI in the germline V gene.

The chain carries TRBV27 and TRBJ2-7, with D tentatively TRBD1 (6 bases). Germline CDR1 MNHEY, CDR2 SMNVEV (reference sequence). V lost 3 bases to trimming and J lost 3 bases, with 18 bases between them. CDR3 size: 16 residues. The CDR3 is CASSFRGTGSFYEQYF. The CDR3 coding sequence is TGTGCCAGCAGTTTTCGTGGAACAGGGAGTTTCTACGAGCAGTACTTC.

The rearrangement joins TRBV7-9 to TRBJ2-1, with TRBD1 matching 10 bases. V gave up 0 bases and J gave up 7 bases; unmatched junction bases: 3. Looked up from germline, CDR1 is SEHNR and CDR2 is FQNEAQ (reference sequence). This CDR3 has 15 amino acids. The CDR3 bases are TGTGCCAGCAGCTTAGCGAGACAGGGGGCAAATGAGCAGTTCTTC. Protein sequence: CASSLARQGANEQFF. The full variable domain, in which reference TRBV7-9 and TRBJ2-1 provide the parts outside the CDR3, is DTGVSQNPRHKITKRGQNVTFRCDPISEHNRLYWYRQTLGQGPEFLTYFQNEAQLEKSRLLSDRFSAERPKGSFSTLEIQRTEQGDSAMYLCASSLARQGANEQFFGPGTRLTVL.

The V gene is TRBV11-3, the J gene TRBJ2-1, with a possible D match to TRBD2 (5 bases). The CDR3 sequence is 16 residues long. In germline, CDR1 is SGHNT, CDR2 YENEEA. The V gene lost 0 bases and the J gene lost 2 bases, with 11 bases spanning the gap. The DNA of the CDR3 is TGTGCCAGCAGCTTAGATCGGGGTAGCGCCTACAATGAGCAGTTCTTC. Translating gives CASSLDRGSAYNEQFF.

The genes are TRBV19 and TRBJ1-5, with TRBD1 matching over 7 bases. Germline V lookup: CDR1 LNHDA, CDR2 SQIVND (reference sequence). With 4 bases clipped from V and 0 bases from J, the junction kept 12 bases outside the gene matches. The CDR3 runs to 18 residues. The CDR3 DNA reads as TGTGCCAGTAGTAAAGGAGGGGACAGCTCCTATAGCAATCAGCCCCAGCATTTT. This sequence encodes CASSKGGDSSYSNQPQHF.

This clone occurred once. CDR3 sequence: CASSLRDTNTEAFF. CDR3 in DNA: TGTGCCAGCAGCCTCCGGGACACGAACACTGAAGCTTTCTTT. V gene TRBV3-1 (or the pseudogene TRBV3-2) combines with J gene TRBJ1-1, with TRBD1 as a possible D gene (6 bases). Between the trimmed V and J ends, which lost 4 bases and 1 base, there was a span of 10 bases. The CDR3 extends over 14 amino acids. Germline CDR1 and CDR2: LGHDT and YNNKEL (reference sequence).